This T cell receptor beta chain was documented in a study of cytomegalovirus exposure and HLA in healthy donors. CDR1 and CDR2 (germline): MNHNS, SASEGT. CDR3 length equals 14 residues. The germline V and J ends were trimmed by 7 bases and 0 bases, with 12 bases remaining between them. Use of 60 Vbeta and 13 Jbeta primers characterized the PCR. The protocol was immunoSEQ multiplex PCR, while the TCRdb copy is restricted to in-frame clones and leaves out a portion. The data contain tens of thousands of clones, about 60% of them singletons. This chain connects TRBV6-1 to TRBJ2-5; tentatively, D is TRBD2 (6 bases). The clonotype comes from a man aged 50 to 60 in good health and CMV-seropositive. The sample consisted of PBMCs. The CDR3 is CASILLAHQETQYF. The CDR3 region has the DNA TGTGCCAGCATACTCCTAGCGCACCAAGAGACCCAGTACTTC.